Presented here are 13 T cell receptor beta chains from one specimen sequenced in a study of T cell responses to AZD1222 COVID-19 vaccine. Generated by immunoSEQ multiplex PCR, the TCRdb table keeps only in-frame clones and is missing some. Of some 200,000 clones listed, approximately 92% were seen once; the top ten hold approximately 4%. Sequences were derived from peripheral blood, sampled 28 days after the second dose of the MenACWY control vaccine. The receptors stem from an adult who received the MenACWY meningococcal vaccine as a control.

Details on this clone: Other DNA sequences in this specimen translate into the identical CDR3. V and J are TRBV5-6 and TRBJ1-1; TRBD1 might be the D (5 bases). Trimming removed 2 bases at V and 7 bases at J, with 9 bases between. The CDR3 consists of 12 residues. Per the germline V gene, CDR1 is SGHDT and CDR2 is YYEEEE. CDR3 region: CASSLVQGEAFF. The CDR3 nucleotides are TGTGCCAGCAGCTTAGTTCAGGGTGAAGCTTTCTTT.

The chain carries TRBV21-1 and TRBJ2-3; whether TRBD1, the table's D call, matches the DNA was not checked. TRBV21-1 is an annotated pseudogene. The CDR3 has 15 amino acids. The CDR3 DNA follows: TGTGCCAGCAGCAAAGAAGGACAGGGGACAGATACGCAGTATTTT. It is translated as CASSKEGQGTDTQYF.

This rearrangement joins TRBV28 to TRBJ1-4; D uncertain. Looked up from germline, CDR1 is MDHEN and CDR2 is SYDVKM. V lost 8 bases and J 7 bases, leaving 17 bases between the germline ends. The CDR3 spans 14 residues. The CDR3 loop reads CASRISRVSEKLFF. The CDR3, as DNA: TGTGCCAGCCGAATATCTAGGGTTAGTGAAAAACTGTTTTTT.

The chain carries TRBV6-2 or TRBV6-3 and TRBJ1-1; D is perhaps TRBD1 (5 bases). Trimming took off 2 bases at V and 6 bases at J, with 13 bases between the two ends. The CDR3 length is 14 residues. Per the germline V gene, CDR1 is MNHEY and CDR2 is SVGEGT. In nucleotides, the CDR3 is TGTGCCAGCAGTTACGTAGGGGCGCATTCTGAAGCTTTCTTT. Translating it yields CASSYVGAHSEAFF.

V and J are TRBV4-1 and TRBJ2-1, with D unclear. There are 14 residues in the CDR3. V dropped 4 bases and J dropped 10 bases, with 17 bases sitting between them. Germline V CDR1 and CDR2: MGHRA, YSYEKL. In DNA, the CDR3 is TGCGCCAGCAGCCCCCTCGGACCGGAAAGGGAGCAGTTCTTC. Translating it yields CASSPLGPEREQFF.

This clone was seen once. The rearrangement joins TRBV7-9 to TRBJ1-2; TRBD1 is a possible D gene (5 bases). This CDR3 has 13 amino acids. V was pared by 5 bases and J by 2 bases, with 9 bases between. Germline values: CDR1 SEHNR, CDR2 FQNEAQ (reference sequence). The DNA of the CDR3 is TGTGCCAGCAGCCTGACAGTAAACTATGGCTACACCTTC. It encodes CASSLTVNYGYTF. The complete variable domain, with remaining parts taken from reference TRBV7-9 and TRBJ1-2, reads DTGVSQNPRHKITKRGQNVTFRCDPISEHNRLYWYRQTLGQGPEFLTYFQNEAQLEKSRLLSDRFSAERPKGSFSTLEIQRTEQGDSAMYLCASSLTVNYGYTFGSGTRLTVV.

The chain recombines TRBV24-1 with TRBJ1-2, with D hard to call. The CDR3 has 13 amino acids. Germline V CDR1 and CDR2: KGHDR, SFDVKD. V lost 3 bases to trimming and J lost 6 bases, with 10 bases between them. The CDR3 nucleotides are TGTGCCACCAGTGATGCGGGAACGGATGGCTACACCTTC. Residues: CATSDAGTDGYTF.

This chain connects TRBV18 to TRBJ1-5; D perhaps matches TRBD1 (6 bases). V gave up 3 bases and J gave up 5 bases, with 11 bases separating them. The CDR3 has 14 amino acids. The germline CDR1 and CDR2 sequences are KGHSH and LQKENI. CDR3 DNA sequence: TGTGCCAGCTCACCGGGCGCAGGGGATCAGCCCCAGCATTTT. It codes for CASSPGAGDQPQHF.

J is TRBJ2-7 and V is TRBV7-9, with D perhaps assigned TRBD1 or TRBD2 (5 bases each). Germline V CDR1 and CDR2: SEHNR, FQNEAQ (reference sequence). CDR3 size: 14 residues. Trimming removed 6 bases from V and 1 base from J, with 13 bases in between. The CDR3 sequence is CASSRDGLSYEQYF. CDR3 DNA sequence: TGTGCCAGCAGTCGGGACGGACTTTCCTACGAGCAGTACTTC. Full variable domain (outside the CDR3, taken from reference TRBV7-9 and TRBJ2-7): DTGVSQNPRHKITKRGQNVTFRCDPISEHNRLYWYRQTLGQGPEFLTYFQNEAQLEKSRLLSDRFSAERPKGSFSTLEIQRTEQGDSAMYLCASSRDGLSYEQYFGPGTRLTVT.

As DNA, the CDR3 is TGTGCCAGTAGTCCGGGACAGGGCCTTTATAGCAATCAGCCCCAGCATTTT. It translates to CASSPGQGLYSNQPQHF. The J gene is TRBJ1-5, the V gene TRBV19, with TRBD1 matching 9 bases. CDR3 length equals 17 residues. Germline CDR1 LNHDA, CDR2 SQIVND (reference sequence). Trimming cost V 5 bases and J 0 bases; bases outside gene matches: 8.

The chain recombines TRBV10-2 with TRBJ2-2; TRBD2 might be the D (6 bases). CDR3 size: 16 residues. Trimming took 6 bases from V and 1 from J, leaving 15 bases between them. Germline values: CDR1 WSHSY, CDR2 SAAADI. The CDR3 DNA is TGCGCCAGCAGCGGGAGTAGGGAACAGAACACCGGGGAGCTGTTTTTT. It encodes CASSGSREQNTGELFF.

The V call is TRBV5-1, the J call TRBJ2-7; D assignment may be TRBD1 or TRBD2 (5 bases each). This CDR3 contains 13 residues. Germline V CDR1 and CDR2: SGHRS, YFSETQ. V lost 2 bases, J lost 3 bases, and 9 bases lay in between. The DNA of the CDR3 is TGCGCCAGCAGCTTCCGGGACGGCTACGAGCAGTACTTC. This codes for CASSFRDGYEQYF. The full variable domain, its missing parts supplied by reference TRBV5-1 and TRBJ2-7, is KAGVTQTPRYLIKTRGQQVTLSCSPISGHRSVSWYQQTPGQGLQFLFEYFSETQRNKGNFPGRFSGRQFSNSRSEMNVSTLELGDSALYLCASSFRDGYEQYFGPGTRLTVT.

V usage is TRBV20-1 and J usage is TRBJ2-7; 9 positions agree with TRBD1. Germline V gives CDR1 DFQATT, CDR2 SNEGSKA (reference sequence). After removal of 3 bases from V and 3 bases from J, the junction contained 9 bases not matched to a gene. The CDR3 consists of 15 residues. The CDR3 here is CSASLPGTGIYEQYF. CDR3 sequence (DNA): TGCAGTGCTAGTCTGCCCGGGACAGGGATCTACGAGCAGTACTTC.